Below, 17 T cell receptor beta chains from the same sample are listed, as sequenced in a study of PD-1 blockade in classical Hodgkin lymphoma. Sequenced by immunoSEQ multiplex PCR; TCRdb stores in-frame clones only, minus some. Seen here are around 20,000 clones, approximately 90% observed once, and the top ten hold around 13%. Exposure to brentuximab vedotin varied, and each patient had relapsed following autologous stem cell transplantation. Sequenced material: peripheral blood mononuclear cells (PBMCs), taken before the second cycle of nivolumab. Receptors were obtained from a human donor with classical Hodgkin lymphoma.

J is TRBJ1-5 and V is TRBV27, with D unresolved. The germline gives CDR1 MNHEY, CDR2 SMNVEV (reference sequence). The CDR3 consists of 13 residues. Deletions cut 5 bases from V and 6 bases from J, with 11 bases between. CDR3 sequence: CASSRVASQPQHF. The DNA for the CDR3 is TGTGCCAGCAGTCGTGTGGCGAGTCAGCCCCAGCATTTT.

CDR3 nucleotides: TGCGCCAGCAGCCAAGATCGGGGGAATCAGCCCCAGCATTTT. It yields the protein CASSQDRGNQPQHF. This chain connects TRBV4-3 to TRBJ1-5; a possible D gene is TRBD1 (5 bases). This CDR3 comprises 14 residues. Germline values: CDR1 LGHNA, CDR2 YSLEER. V lost 0 bases and J 4 bases, leaving 7 bases between the germline ends.

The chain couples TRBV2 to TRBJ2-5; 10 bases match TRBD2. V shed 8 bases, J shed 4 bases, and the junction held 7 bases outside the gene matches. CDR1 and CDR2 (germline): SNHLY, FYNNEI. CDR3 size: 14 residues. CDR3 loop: CASRLAGVRETQYF. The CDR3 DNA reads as TGTGCCAGCCGGCTAGCGGGGGTGAGAGAGACCCAGTACTTC.

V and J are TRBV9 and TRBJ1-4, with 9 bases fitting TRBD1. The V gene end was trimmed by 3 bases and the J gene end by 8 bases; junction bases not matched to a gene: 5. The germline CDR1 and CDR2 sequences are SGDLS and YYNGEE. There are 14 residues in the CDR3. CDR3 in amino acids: CASSEQGAREKLFF. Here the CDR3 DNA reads TGTGCCAGCAGCGAACAGGGGGCAAGGGAAAAACTGTTTTTT. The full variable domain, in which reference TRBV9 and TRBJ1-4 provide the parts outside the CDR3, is DSGVTQTPKHLITATGQRVTLRCSPRSGDLSVYWYQQSLDQGLQFLIQYYNGEERAKGNILERFSAQQFPDLHSELNLSSLELGDSALYFCASSEQGAREKLFFGSGTQLSVL.

The CDR3 protein is CASTRPMGPSGGEETQYF. The CDR3 DNA reads as TGTGCCAGCACCCGACCGATGGGGCCTAGCGGGGGGGAAGAGACCCAGTACTTC. The chain couples TRBV25-1 to TRBJ2-5, with 12 bases matching TRBD2. The CDR3 runs 18 residues. CDR1 is MGHDK and CDR2 is SYGVNS in the germline V gene. Germline trimming cut 7 bases from V and 3 bases from J; bases unmatched to any gene: 15.

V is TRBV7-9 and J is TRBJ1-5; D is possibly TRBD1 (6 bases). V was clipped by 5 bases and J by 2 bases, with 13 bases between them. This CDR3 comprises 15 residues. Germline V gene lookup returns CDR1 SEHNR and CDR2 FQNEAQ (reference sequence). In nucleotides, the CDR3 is TGTGCCAGCAGCCTAGGGGGGGAGGGCAATCAGCCCCAGCATTTT. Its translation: CASSLGGEGNQPQHF.

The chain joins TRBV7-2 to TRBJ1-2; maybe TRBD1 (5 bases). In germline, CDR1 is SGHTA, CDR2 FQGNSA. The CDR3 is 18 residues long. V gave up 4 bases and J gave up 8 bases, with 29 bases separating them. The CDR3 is CASSSIPSFGEGAGGYTF. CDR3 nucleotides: TGTGCCAGCAGCTCGATACCCTCCTTTGGGGAAGGGGCGGGGGGCTACACCTTC.

CDR3 in DNA: TGCGCCAGCAGGTCTAGCGGGGGGGCCTGGGATGAGCAGTACTTC. Its protein is CASRSSGGAWDEQYF. The J gene is TRBJ2-7, the V gene TRBV5-1; TRBD2 agrees at 12 bases. The V gene end was trimmed by 5 bases and the J gene end by 7 bases; junction bases not matched to a gene: 10. The germline V gene encodes CDR1 SGHRS and CDR2 YFSETQ. This CDR3 has 15 residues.

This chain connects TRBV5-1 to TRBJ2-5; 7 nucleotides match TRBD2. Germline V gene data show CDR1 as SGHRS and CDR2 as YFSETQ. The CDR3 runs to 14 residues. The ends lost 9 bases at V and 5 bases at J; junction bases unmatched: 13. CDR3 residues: CATSHGGEGETQYF. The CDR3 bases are TGCGCCACCTCTCACGGTGGGGAGGGGGAGACCCAGTACTTC.

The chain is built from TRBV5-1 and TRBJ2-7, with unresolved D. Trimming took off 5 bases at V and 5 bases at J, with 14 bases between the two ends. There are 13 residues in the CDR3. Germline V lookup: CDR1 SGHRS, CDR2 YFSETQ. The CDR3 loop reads CASSSGSSNEQYF. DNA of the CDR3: TGCGCCAGCAGTTCAGGTTCGTCTAACGAGCAGTACTTC.

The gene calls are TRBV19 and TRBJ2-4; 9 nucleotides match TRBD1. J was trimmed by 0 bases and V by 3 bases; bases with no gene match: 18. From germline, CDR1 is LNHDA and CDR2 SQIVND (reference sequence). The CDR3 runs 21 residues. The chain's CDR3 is CASSIPTMGQGGLLAKNIQYF. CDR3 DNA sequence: TGTGCCAGTAGTATCCCGACTATGGGACAGGGAGGGTTACTAGCCAAAAACATTCAGTACTTC.

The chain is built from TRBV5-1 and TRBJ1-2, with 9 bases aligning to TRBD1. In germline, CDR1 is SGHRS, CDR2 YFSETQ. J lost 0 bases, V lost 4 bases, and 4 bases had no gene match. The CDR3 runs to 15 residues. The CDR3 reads CASSPGTGPNYGYTF. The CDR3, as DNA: TGCGCCAGCAGCCCCGGGACAGGGCCTAACTATGGCTACACCTTC.

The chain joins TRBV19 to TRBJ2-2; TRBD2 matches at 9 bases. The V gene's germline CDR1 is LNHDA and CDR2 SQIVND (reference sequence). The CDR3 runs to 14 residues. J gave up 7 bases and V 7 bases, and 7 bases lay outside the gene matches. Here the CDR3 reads CASNPGLAIGELFF. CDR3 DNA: TGTGCCAGTAATCCGGGACTAGCTATCGGGGAGCTGTTTTTT.

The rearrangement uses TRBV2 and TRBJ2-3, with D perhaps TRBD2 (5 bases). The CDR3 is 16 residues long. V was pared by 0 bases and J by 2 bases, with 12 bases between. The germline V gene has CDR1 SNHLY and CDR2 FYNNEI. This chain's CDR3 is CASSEAGVPNTDTQYF. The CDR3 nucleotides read TGTGCCAGCAGTGAAGCGGGAGTTCCCAACACAGATACGCAGTATTTT. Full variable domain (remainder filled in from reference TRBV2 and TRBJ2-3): EPEVTQTPSHQVTQMGQEVILRCVPISNHLYFYWYRQILGQKVEFLVSFYNNEISEKSEIFDDQFSVERPDGSNFTLKIRSTKLEDSAMYFCASSEAGVPNTDTQYFGPGTRLTVL.

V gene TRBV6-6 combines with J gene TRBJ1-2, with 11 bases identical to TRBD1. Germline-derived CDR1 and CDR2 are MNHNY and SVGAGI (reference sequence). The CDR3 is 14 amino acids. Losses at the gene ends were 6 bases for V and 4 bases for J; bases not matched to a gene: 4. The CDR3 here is CASSGTGGGYGYTF. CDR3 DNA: TGTGCCAGCAGCGGGACAGGGGGGGGCTATGGCTACACCTTC.

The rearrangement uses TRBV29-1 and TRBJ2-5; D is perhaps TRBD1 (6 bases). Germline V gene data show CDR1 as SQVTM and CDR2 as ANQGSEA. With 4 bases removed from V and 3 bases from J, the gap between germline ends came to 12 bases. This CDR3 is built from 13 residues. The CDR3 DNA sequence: TGCAGCGTTGCTGGGACAAATAAAGAGACCCAGTACTTC. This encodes CSVAGTNKETQYF.

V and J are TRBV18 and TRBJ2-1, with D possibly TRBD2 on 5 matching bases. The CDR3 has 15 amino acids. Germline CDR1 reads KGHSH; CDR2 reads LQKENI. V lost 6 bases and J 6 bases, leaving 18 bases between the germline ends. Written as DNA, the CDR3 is TGTGCCAGCTCCCGCGGGCAGAAGATGGGCAATGAGCAGTTCTTC. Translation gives CASSRGQKMGNEQFF.